The entry below describes one T cell receptor (beta chain). Antigen unknown. These data come from a study of somatic mutations in cytotoxic T cells in rheumatoid arthritis. Findings of the study overall: The largest CD8+ clone made up over 20% of CD8+ cells in 8 of 65 patients. TRBV07's slight underrepresentation, observed in rheumatoid arthritis patients, lacked adjustment for multiple comparisons.

Measured with immunoSEQ multiplex PCR; TCRdb has only the in-frame clones, and not every one. The table records approximately 3,200 clones, approximately 84% of them present only once. Germline V gives CDR1 PRHDT, CDR2 FYEKMQ (reference sequence). This CDR3 is 14 amino acids long. This chain links TRBV13 with TRBJ2-5; D may be TRBD1 (6 bases). The J call is doubtful: the DNA matches TRBJ2-7 better. The specimen was CD8+ T cells sorted from blood. This sequence originates from a middle-aged man with rheumatoid arthritis. The chain's CDR3 is CASSVRTAGYEQYF. In DNA, the CDR3 is TGTGCCAGCAGCGTAAGGACAGCAGGCTACGAGCAGTACTTC.